The rows below give T cell receptor beta chains drawn from one sample of a study of regulatory T cells. Repertoires were generated with immunoSEQ multiplex PCR, while TCRdb's copy carries only in-frame clones and drops some. The sample yields 30,000 to 40,000 clones, around 89% seen once. The sequencing input was conventional CD4+ T cells sorted from blood. The receptors shown here come from a person aged 18 to 30 with CD3G deficiency. Both conserved end residues are part of each CDR3. The D gene is left open where the match is weak. The size entry is marked missing in some rows and otherwise reads once, few, many or a size class.

TRBJ2-2 | TRBV5-1 | . | . | CASSPRGAGGELFF | TGCGCCAGCAGCCCGAGGGGGGCTGGCGGGGAGCTGTTTTTT
TRBJ1-1 | TRBV28 | . | . | CASSEAGTEAFF | TGTGCCAGCAGTGAAGCAGGCACTGAAGCTTTCTTT
TRBJ1-5 | TRBV6-1 | . | . | CASSELVHQPQHF | TGTGCCAGCAGTGAACTCGTCCATCAGCCCCAGCATTTT
TRBJ2-7 | TRBV28 | . | . | CASSSRTHLSYEQYF | TGTGCCAGCAGCTCAAGGACCCACCTCTCCTACGAGCAGTACTTC
TRBJ2-2 | TRBV7-2 | TRBD2 | . | CASSLVGGGAGELFF | TGTGCCAGCAGCTTAGTTGGCGGGGGGGCCGGGGAGCTGTTTTTT
TRBJ1-5 | TRBV19 | . | . | CASSSVGSNQPQHF | TGTGCCAGTAGTAGCGTAGGAAGCAATCAGCCCCAGCATTTT
TRBJ2-2 | TRBV7-8 | . | . | CASSLRGAGTANTGELFF | TGTGCCAGCAGCTTAAGGGGGGCGGGGACAGCGAACACCGGGGAGCTGTTTTTT
TRBJ1-6 | TRBV6-1 | TRBD1 | . | CAISGGGRGSPLHF | TGTGCCATCTCCGGAGGGGGCAGAGGGTCACCCCTCCACTTT
TRBJ2-1 | TRBV19 | TRBD2 | . | CASSRLAGRNEQFF | TGTGCCAGTAGTAGGCTAGCGGGACGCAATGAGCAGTTCTTC
TRBJ1-2 | TRBV6-1 | TRBD1 | . | CASRTGQGRYGYTF | TGTGCCAGCAGGACTGGACAGGGGCGATATGGCTACACCTTC
TRBJ2-3 | TRBV5-1 | TRBD1 | . | CASSSGGAADTQYF | TGCGCCAGCAGCTCAGGGGGCGCAGCAGATACGCAGTATTTT
TRBJ2-7 | TRBV28 | . | . | CASSGNGLGYEQYF | TGTGCCAGCAGTGGAAATGGGCTGGGTTACGAGCAGTACTTC
TRBJ2-7 | TRBV19 | . | . | CASSPRGSYEQYF | TGTGCCAGTAGTCCTCGAGGGAGCTACGAGCAGTACTTC
TRBJ2-1 | TRBV27 | . | . | CASSSRPRFHNEQFF | TGTGCCAGCAGTTCCCGGCCGCGGTTCCACAATGAGCAGTTCTTC
TRBJ2-1 | TRBV5-1 | TRBD1 | . | CASRPPGQYNEQFF | TGCGCCAGCAGACCTCCGGGACAGTACAATGAGCAGTTCTTC
TRBJ2-5 | TRBV7-8 | . | . | CASNLGPQQETQYF | TGTGCCAGCAACCTCGGCCCACAACAAGAGACCCAGTACTTC
TRBJ2-3 | TRBV19 | . | . | CASSMNGGVTDTQYF | TGTGCCAGTAGTATGAATGGCGGGGTCACAGATACGCAGTATTTT
TRBJ1-1 | TRBV6-1 | . | . | CASSDRRGRGSTEAFF | TGTGCCAGCAGTGACCGCCGCGGCCGAGGTAGCACTGAAGCTTTCTTT
TRBJ1-1 | TRBV5-1 | . | . | CASRALLGNTEAFF | TGCGCCAGCAGGGCCCTCTTGGGGAACACTGAAGCTTTCTTT
TRBJ2-3 | TRBV30 | . | . | CAPVNRGSADTQYF | TGTGCCCCCGTAAACAGAGGTTCGGCAGATACGCAGTATTTT
TRBJ2-5 | TRBV7-6 | TRBD2 | . | CASSLAERGGRVETQYF | TGTGCCAGCAGCTTAGCCGAGCGGGGGGGCCGCGTGGAGACCCAGTACTTC
TRBJ2-3 | TRBV7-9 | TRBD2 | . | CASSSSAGGTDTQYF | TGTGCCAGCAGCTCCTCAGCGGGGGGCACAGATACGCAGTATTTT
TRBJ1-2 | TRBV5-1 | . | . | CASRTGLRGGYTF | TGCGCCAGCAGAACGGGACTCCGGGGGGGCTACACCTTC
TRBJ2-5 | TRBV18 | . | few | CASSPSGEETQYF | TGTGCCAGCTCACCTTCAGGGGAAGAGACCCAGTACTTC
TRBJ2-2 | TRBV19 | . | . | CASSIRKGSGELFF | TGTGCCAGTAGTATAAGGAAAGGGTCCGGGGAGCTGTTTTTT
TRBJ1-1 | TRBV7-9 | TRBD1 | . | CASSFDRGTEAFF | TGTGCCAGCAGCTTTGACAGGGGTACTGAAGCTTTCTTT
TRBJ1-2 | TRBV6-1 | . | . | CASSYDRDYGYTF | TGTGCCAGCAGTTATGACAGAGACTATGGCTACACCTTC
TRBJ1-6 | TRBV11-2 | TRBD1 | . | CASSFSGQGNSPLHF | TGTGCCAGCAGCTTTTCGGGACAGGGAAATTCACCCCTCCACTTT
TRBJ1-1 | TRBV6-1 | TRBD1 | . | CASSEKGARTEAFF | TGTGCCAGCAGTGAAAAGGGGGCGCGCACTGAAGCTTTCTTT
TRBJ2-2 | TRBV28 | TRBD2 | once | CASKRENTGELFF | TGTGCCAGCAAGCGGGAGAACACCGGGGAGCTGTTTTTT
TRBJ2-1 | TRBV20-1 | . | . | CSARVVNEQFF | TGCAGTGCTAGGGTCGTCAATGAGCAGTTCTTC
TRBJ2-7 | TRBV11-2 | . | . | CASSLERAYEQYF | TGTGCCAGCAGCTTAGAACGGGCATACGAGCAGTACTTC
TRBJ2-4 | TRBV28 | . | . | CASSLSGPGQGNIQYF | TGTGCCAGCAGTTTATCGGGGCCAGGGCAGGGAAACATTCAGTACTTC